The rows below give T cell receptor beta chains drawn from one sample of a study of cytomegalovirus exposure and HLA in healthy donors. Produced via immunoSEQ multiplex PCR; TCRdb's table is partial and in-frame only. This table has 120,000 to 150,000 clones, 65% to 90% appearing once. What was sequenced was PBMCs. The receptors here all came from a female donor in good health and CMV-seronegative. The CDR3 runs from the conserved cysteine through the conserved F or W. The D gene is left open where the match is weak. Expanded clones are given a class, and other clones once, few, many or no size at all.

CDR3 length	V gene	D gene	J gene	clone size	CDR3 DNA	CDR3 protein
17	TRBV18	.	TRBJ2-7	.	TGTGCCAGCTCACCGATATCAGGGGAGGGCCCGTCCTACGAGCAGTACTTC	CASSPISGEGPSYEQYF
13	TRBV29-1	TRBD1	TRBJ2-7	.	TGCAGCGTTGATACAGGGGGCCCACACGAGCAGTACTTC	CSVDTGGPHEQYF
16	TRBV9	TRBD2	TRBJ2-5	.	TGTGCCAGCAGCCGGGAGGCTGGGTTCGCCCAAGAGACCCAGTACTTC	CASSREAGFAQETQYF
14	TRBV5-4	.	TRBJ1-2	.	TGTGCCAGCAGCTTGGACAGTGTGAACTATGGCTACACCTTC	CASSLDSVNYGYTF
11	TRBV6-1	.	TRBJ2-7	.	TGTGCCAGCACTAGCTCCTACGAGCAGTACTTC	CASTSSYEQYF
15	TRBV19	TRBD2	TRBJ2-1	once	TGTGCCAGTAGTATAGGGGGACTAGTGAACAATGAGCAGTTCTTC	CASSIGGLVNNEQFF
15	TRBV6-5	TRBD1	TRBJ1-1	.	TGTGCCAGCAGCCCTACAGGGGGCGCGAACACTGAAGCTTTCTTT	CASSPTGGANTEAFF
18	TRBV10-1	TRBD2	TRBJ2-1	.	TGCGCCAGCAGTGAGTCCCCATATGGCGGGAGGACTGGCAATGAGCAGTTCTTC	CASSESPYGGRTGNEQFF
18	TRBV19	TRBD2	TRBJ2-1	.	TGTGCCAGTAGTATGGGACAGGGCTTCGGACTAGCGGGAGATGAGCAGTTCTTC	CASSMGQGFGLAGDEQFF
15	TRBV6-5	TRBD2	TRBJ2-7	.	TGTGCCAGCAGGCGGGGTAGCGGGGATTTCTACGAGCAGTACTTC	CASRRGSGDFYEQYF
12	TRBV28	TRBD1	TRBJ2-5	once	TGTGCCAGCAGTAGGTCTCAGGGGGAGCAGTACTTC	CASSRSQGEQYF
19	TRBV7-9	.	TRBJ1-2	.	TGTGCCAGCAGCCCACTACCTGGGACACCGTACTCTGATCACTATGGCTACACCTTC	CASSPLPGTPYSDHYGYTF
16	TRBV7-9	TRBD1	TRBJ1-2	.	TGTGCCAGCAGCCCCCCACGGACAGGGGAAATGTATGGCTACACCTTC	CASSPPRTGEMYGYTF
16	TRBV5-1	.	TRBJ2-2	.	TGCGCCAGCAGCTATGCCCGACAGATTACCACCGGGGAGCTGTTTTTT	CASSYARQITTGELFF
12	TRBV2	.	TRBJ2-3	.	TGTGCCAGCAACAAGTACACAGATACGCAGTATTTT	CASNKYTDTQYF
16	TRBV4-1	.	TRBJ2-1	.	TGCGCCAGCAGCCAAATAGACATCCTCATCTACCATGAGCAGTTCTTC	CASSQIDILIYHEQFF
16	TRBV6-6	.	TRBJ2-3	.	TGTGCCAGCAGTTACTCTAGCGATCCTAGCACAGATACGCAGTATTTT	CASSYSSDPSTDTQYF
14	TRBV7-9	TRBD1	TRBJ1-2	.	TGTGCCAGCAGCATAGGACAGGGGAACTATGGCTACACCTTC	CASSIGQGNYGYTF
15	TRBV5-1	.	TRBJ1-4	.	TGCGCCAGCAGCTTCAGGCCAGGGGTAGATGAAAAACTGTTTTTT	CASSFRPGVDEKLFF
16	TRBV5-6	.	TRBJ1-5	.	TGTGCCAGCAGCTTGAGGCCTATGGCGGGCAATCAGCCCCAGCATTTT	CASSLRPMAGNQPQHF
14	TRBV6-5	TRBD1	TRBJ1-1	.	TGTGCCAGCAGTAACGCGGCAGGGGGCGCGGGGGCTTTCTTT	CASSNAAGGAGAFF
14	TRBV5-1	TRBD1	TRBJ1-1	.	TGCGCCAGCAGACGGGGACAGGGTAACACTGAAGCTTTCTTT	CASRRGQGNTEAFF
15	TRBV27	.	TRBJ2-7	.	TGTGCCAGCAAACGCGATATCGGACAGCTATACGAGCAGTACTTC	CASKRDIGQLYEQYF